The clone carrying this T cell receptor (beta chain) has ten or more counts. The antigen is unknown. This entry comes from a study of T cells in Graves' hyperthyroidism and ophthalmopathy. Regarding the study as a whole: In blood, most of the thyroid clonotypes expanded above 0.001 were also present.

Each diagnosis drew on symptoms, thyroxine, TRAb, thyroid ultrasound and orbital computed tomography findings. The PBMCs were taken from approximately 11 ml of fresh peripheral blood. Amplification of TCR beta CDR3 regions used RNA as the template. With the HTBI primer set, the TCR CDR3 went through a first round of RT-PCR. TCRdb fed the multiplex PCR reads into MiXCR, producing one record per CDR3 protein. The table includes 600,000 to 900,000 distinct CDR3 sequences, 15% to 20% detected once. This CDR3 is built from 14 residues. J gave up 7 bases and V 4 bases, and 3 bases lay outside the gene matches. CDR1 and CDR2 from the germline V gene are SGHRS and YFSETQ.

The J gene is TRBJ2-2, the V gene TRBV5-1; 11 nucleotides align to TRBD1. The TCR sequence derives from a man aged 18 to 35 with Graves' hyperthyroidism. What was sequenced was blood. The CDR3 DNA follows: TGCGCCAGCAGCCCGGGACAGGGGGTCGGGGAGCTGTTTTTT. Its protein product is CASSPGQGVGELFF.